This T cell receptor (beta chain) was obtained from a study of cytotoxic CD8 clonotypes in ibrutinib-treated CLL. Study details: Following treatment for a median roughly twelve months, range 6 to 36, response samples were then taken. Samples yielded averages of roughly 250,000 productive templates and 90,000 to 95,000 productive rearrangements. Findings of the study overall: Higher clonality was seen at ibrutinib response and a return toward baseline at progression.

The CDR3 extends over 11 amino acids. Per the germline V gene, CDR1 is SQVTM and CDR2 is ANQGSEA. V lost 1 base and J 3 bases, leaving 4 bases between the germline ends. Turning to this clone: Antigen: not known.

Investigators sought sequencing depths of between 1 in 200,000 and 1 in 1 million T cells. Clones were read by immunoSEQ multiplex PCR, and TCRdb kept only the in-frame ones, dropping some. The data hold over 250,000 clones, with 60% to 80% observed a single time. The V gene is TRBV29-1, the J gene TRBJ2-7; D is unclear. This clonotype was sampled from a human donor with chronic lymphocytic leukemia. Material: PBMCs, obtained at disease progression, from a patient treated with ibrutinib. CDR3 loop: CSVEGVYEQYF. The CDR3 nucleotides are TGCAGCGTTGAAGGGGTCTACGAGCAGTACTTC.